The 17 T cell receptor beta chains presented below share a single source sample, sequenced in a study of naive and memory T cell subsets. Two oligonucleotides, mixed equimolar, formed the beta constant-region primer covering TRBC1 and TRBC2. Nested alpha and beta constant-region primers with the SP2 primer drove four PCR rounds on ligated cDNA. Via MiXCR, TCRdb re-called the UMI-ligation and nested PCR reads, giving one row per CDR3 protein. The sample holds 150,000 or so distinct CDR3 sequences; approximately 22% are singletons and the top ten take 0.095% to 0.12%. The study, taken as a whole, reports: Possibly reflecting memory cells re-expressing CD45RA, a few larger clonotypes occurred in naive repertoires, especially CD8.

These receptors' antigens are unknown. Material: naive CD4+ T cells from blood. Every receptor here comes from a human donor in good health.

This clonotype appeared a few times. V gene TRBV10-3 combines with J gene TRBJ2-7, with 7 nucleotides matching TRBD1. V lost 6 bases to trimming and J lost 3 bases; unmatched junction nucleotides: 11. Germline loops: CDR1 ENHRY, CDR2 SYGVKD. The CDR3 length is 15 residues. CDR3 bases: TGTGCCATCAGGGACCGGGACAGCGGTATCTACGAGCAGTACTTC. This sequence encodes CAIRDRDSGIYEQYF.

This clonotype turned up a few times. The chain is built from TRBV10-3 and TRBJ2-1; D unclear. This CDR3 contains 13 residues. The V end was cut by 3 bases, the J end by 4 bases, with 7 bases between. Per germline, CDR1 ENHRY and CDR2 SYGVKD. The CDR3 sequence is CAISDVGYNEQFF. The DNA of the CDR3 is TGTGCCATCAGTGATGTCGGGTACAATGAGCAGTTCTTC.

In this sample, this clonotype turned up a few times. The chain uses TRBV29-1 and TRBJ1-2, with unresolved D. Per germline, CDR1 SQVTM and CDR2 ANQGSEA. Trimming took 3 bases from V and 7 from J, leaving 18 bases between them. The CDR3 covers 14 residues. The CDR3 DNA reads as TGCAGCGTTGATAATTTGCTGGCGGCGCGTGGCTACACCTTC. Its translation: CSVDNLLAARGYTF.

The chain recombines TRBV5-1 with TRBJ1-2; 9 bases agree with TRBD1. Trimming removed 0 bases from V and 4 bases from J; junction bases left unmatched: 7. CDR1 is SGHRS and CDR2 is YFSETQ in the germline V gene. The CDR3 spans 16 residues. The CDR3 nucleotides read TGCGCCAGCAGCTTGGCCCTTCCGGGACAGGGCTATGGCTACACCTTC. Amino acids: CASSLALPGQGYGYTF.

V gene TRBV9 combines with J gene TRBJ2-5; 7 nucleotides agree with TRBD2. After removal of 0 bases from V and 3 bases from J, the junction contained 5 bases not matched to a gene. Germline V lookup: CDR1 SGDLS, CDR2 YYNGEE. This CDR3 has 15 amino acids. CDR3 in amino acids: CASSVVGTTKETQYF. CDR3 sequence (DNA): TGTGCCAGCAGCGTAGTAGGGACTACAAAAGAGACCCAGTACTTC.

This clonotype showed up many times. The rearrangement joins TRBV27 to TRBJ2-7, with D unclear. Germline-derived CDR1 and CDR2 are MNHEY and SMNVEV (reference sequence). Trimming took 7 bases from V and 11 from J, leaving 21 bases between them. CDR3 length equals 13 residues. The CDR3: CASTDEVSRPKYF. The DNA of the CDR3 is TGTGCCAGCACCGATGAGGTCTCCCGTCCTAAGTACTTC.

This clonotype has just a few counts. V usage is TRBV29-1 and J usage is TRBJ1-5; TRBD1 matches at 7 bases. V lost 5 bases to trimming and J lost 2 bases; unmatched junction nucleotides: 6. CDR3 size: 14 residues. Germline CDR1 reads SQVTM; CDR2 reads ANQGSEA. CDR3 DNA: TGCAGCGTTCAACAGGGGATTGGCAATCAGCCCCAGCATTTT. Its protein product is CSVQQGIGNQPQHF.

In its sample, this clonotype was seen many times. This chain links TRBV6-5 with TRBJ2-1; D may correspond to TRBD1 or TRBD2 (6 bases each). The CDR3 has 17 amino acids. V lost 4 bases and J lost 7, with 23 bases in between. CDR1 and CDR2 from the germline V gene are MNHEY and SVGAGI. CDR3: CASSSALGHKEGNEQFF. In DNA form, the CDR3 reads TGTGCCAGCAGTTCCGCCCTGGGACACAAGGAGGGGAATGAGCAGTTCTTC.

V is TRBV10-1 and J is TRBJ2-3; D gene uncertain. The germline V and J ends were trimmed by 0 bases and 9 bases, with 10 bases remaining between them. Germline CDR1 and CDR2: WNHNN and SYGVQD (reference sequence). The CDR3 loop spans 13 amino acids. The CDR3 DNA is TGCGCCAGCAGTGAGTCGAAAATAGGCACGCAGTATTTT. Its protein product is CASSESKIGTQYF.

The V call is TRBV28, the J call TRBJ2-7, with 7 positions matching TRBD1. Per the germline V gene, CDR1 is MDHEN and CDR2 is SYDVKM. The CDR3 runs 15 residues. V lost 4 bases, J lost 1 base, and 7 bases stayed unmatched. CDR3 bases: TGTGCCAGCAGTTCCCCTTCAGGGGGTTCCTACGAGCAGTACTTC. The encoded protein is CASSSPSGGSYEQYF.

V and J are TRBV6-5 and TRBJ2-1; D might be TRBD1 (5 bases). The CDR3 is 16 amino acids. V lost 6 bases and J 3 bases, leaving 18 bases between the germline ends. Germline V CDR1 and CDR2: MNHEY, SVGAGI. The CDR3, as DNA: TGTGCCAGCAGCCTCAGCCGACAGCGACTCTACAATGAGCAGTTCTTC. Residues: CASSLSRQRLYNEQFF.

This clonotype has more than one count but fewer than ten. The chain carries TRBV29-1 and TRBJ1-1; no definite D call. Germline CDR1 reads SQVTM; CDR2 reads ANQGSEA. V lost 1 base to trimming and J lost 3 bases, with 9 bases between them. This CDR3 contains 13 residues. For the CDR3, the DNA is TGCAGCGTTGAAGGCCGGCAGTACACTGAAGCTTTCTTT. As protein: CSVEGRQYTEAFF.

This clonotype was picked up many times. The V and J genes are TRBV29-1 and TRBJ2-1; D not certain. Trimming pared 8 bases from V and 9 bases from J, leaving 17 bases between. Germline loops: CDR1 SQVTM, CDR2 ANQGSEA. The CDR3 has 12 amino acids. This chain's CDR3 is CSLGWGQSEQFF. CDR3 nucleotides: TGCAGCCTGGGGTGGGGTCAAAGTGAGCAGTTCTTC.

The chain carries TRBV2 and TRBJ2-3, with 8 bases aligning to TRBD1. The CDR3 spans 15 residues. Trimming at V came to 2 bases and at J to 2 bases, leaving 3 bases not matched to a gene. Germline values: CDR1 SNHLY, CDR2 FYNNEI. The CDR3 bases are TGTGCCAGCAGTGAATGGCAGGGGGCCACAGATACGCAGTATTTT. It specifies CASSEWQGATDTQYF.

The chain uses TRBV10-3 and TRBJ1-2; no clear D. The CDR3 runs to 13 residues. Trimming pared 0 bases from V and 3 bases from J, leaving 5 bases between. CDR1 is ENHRY and CDR2 is SYGVKD in the germline V gene. The CDR3 DNA follows: TGTGCCATCAGTGAGTCGGAAGACTATGGCTACACCTTC. Its protein product is CAISESEDYGYTF.

This rearrangement joins TRBV2 to TRBJ1-2; 7 positions agree with TRBD1. The length of the CDR3 is 13 residues. J gave up 2 bases and V 6 bases, and 3 bases lay outside the gene matches. In germline, CDR1 is SNHLY, CDR2 FYNNEI. This CDR3 reads CASSATGNYGYTF. The DNA of the CDR3 is TGTGCCAGCAGCGCGACAGGGAACTATGGCTACACCTTC.

This clonotype was counted between two and nine times. The chain couples TRBV12-3 or TRBV12-4 to TRBJ2-7; the D is unclear. The ends were cut back, 5 bases at V and 6 bases at J, with 11 bases in the middle. The CDR3 extends over 12 amino acids. The CDR3 here is CASSEVFGEQYF. CDR3 nucleotide sequence: TGTGCCAGCAGTGAAGTGTTTGGCGAGCAGTACTTC.